The 3 T cell receptor beta chains given below trace back to one sample, sequenced in a study of control samples from healthy donors and cancer patients. Assay used: immunoSEQ multiplex PCR; TCRdb lists only in-frame clones, some missing. The table lists 130,000 to 150,000 clones, more than 85% of them singletons. Specimen: blood. The source is a man aged 25-45 years in good health.

V and J are TRBV9 and TRBJ2-1; TRBD2 matches at 11 bases. Looked up from germline, CDR1 is SGDLS and CDR2 is YYNGEE. J gave up 4 bases and V 3 bases, and 6 bases lay outside the gene matches. There are 16 residues in the CDR3. This chain's CDR3 is CASSELAGGPYNEQFF. In DNA form, the CDR3 reads TGTGCCAGCAGCGAGCTAGCGGGGGGCCCTTACAATGAGCAGTTCTTC.

The V call is TRBV23-1, the J call TRBJ1-2, with a tentative D call TRBD1 (6 bases). TRBV23-1 is classed as an ORF, of uncertain function. V shed 3 bases and J shed 0 bases, with 11 bases lying between them. The CDR3 consists of 15 residues. CDR3: CASSQGPGANYGYTF. For the CDR3, the DNA is TGCGCCAGCAGTCAGGGTCCAGGGGCTAACTATGGCTACACCTTC.

This chain links TRBV6-1 with TRBJ2-1, with TRBD2 matching over 8 bases. The germline V gene encodes CDR1 MNHNS and CDR2 SASEGT. The CDR3 is made up of 15 amino acids. With 4 bases clipped from V and 7 bases from J, the junction kept 9 bases outside the gene matches. In DNA, the CDR3 is TGTGCCAGCAGTGGAGCGGGGGAACTTGTTAATGAGCAGTTCTTC. Protein: CASSGAGELVNEQFF.